Listed below are T cell receptor beta chains from one sample, sequenced in a study of blood T cell repertoires in COVID-19. Using immunoSEQ multiplex PCR, the repertoire was profiled, and TCRdb retains in-frame clones only, with some absent. The sample consists of some 140,000 clones, 84% of them appearing once. Sample: peripheral blood. The receptors shown here come from a human donor in a cohort sampled during active COVID-19. Both conserved end residues are part of each CDR3. Fields, in order: CDR3 protein, CDR3 DNA, J gene, V gene, D gene, clone size. D genes are given only for firm matches. Not all rows give a size; the values are once, few, many and, for expanded clones, a class.

CDR3aa: CASIVEVNTEAFF
CDR3nt: TGTGCCAGCATCGTAGAGGTGAACACTGAAGCTTTCTTT
j_gene: TRBJ1-1
v_gene: TRBV2
d_gene: NA
abundance: NA

CDR3aa: CASSQSGAGTNEKLFF
CDR3nt: TGTGCCAGCAGCCAAAGCGGGGCCGGAACTAATGAAAAACTGTTTTTT
j_gene: TRBJ1-4
v_gene: TRBV7-9
d_gene: NA
abundance: NA

CDR3aa: CASSLDEVAGQETQYF
CDR3nt: TGTGCCAGCAGCCTAGACGAGGTAGCGGGACAAGAGACCCAGTACTTC
j_gene: TRBJ2-5
v_gene: TRBV3-1/TRBV3-2
d_gene: TRBD2
abundance: NA

CDR3aa: CASSYDAGNEQFF
CDR3nt: TGTGCCAGCAGTTACGATGCGGGGAATGAGCAGTTCTTC
j_gene: TRBJ2-1
v_gene: TRBV6-5
d_gene: NA
abundance: NA

CDR3aa: CASSVDRVYSPLHF
CDR3nt: TGCGCCAGCAGCGTGGACAGGGTGTATTCACCCCTCCACTTT
j_gene: TRBJ1-6
v_gene: TRBV5-1
d_gene: TRBD1
abundance: NA

CDR3aa: CASSSRQVIGNSPLHF
CDR3nt: TGTGCCAGCAGCTCAAGACAGGTTATAGGGAATTCACCCCTCCACTTT
j_gene: TRBJ1-6
v_gene: TRBV7-8
d_gene: NA
abundance: NA

CDR3aa: CAVSEWGGLAFF
CDR3nt: TGTGCCGTCTCCGAGTGGGGGGGGCTTGCTTTCTTT
j_gene: TRBJ1-1
v_gene: TRBV6-6
d_gene: NA
abundance: NA

CDR3aa: CASSLEGRAYNEQFF
CDR3nt: TGTGCCAGCAGCTTAGAAGGGAGGGCCTACAATGAGCAGTTCTTC
j_gene: TRBJ2-1
v_gene: TRBV7-8
d_gene: TRBD2
abundance: NA

CDR3aa: CASSIDRAGGPKTQYF
CDR3nt: TGTGCCAGTAGTATAGATCGGGCGGGGGGGCCGAAGACCCAGTACTTC
j_gene: TRBJ2-5
v_gene: TRBV19
d_gene: TRBD2
abundance: NA

CDR3aa: CASGDREIEKLFF
CDR3nt: TGTGCCAGCGGGGACAGGGAGATTGAAAAACTGTTTTTT
j_gene: TRBJ1-4
v_gene: TRBV6-6
d_gene: TRBD1
abundance: NA

CDR3aa: CASSQEIQGYTDTQYF
CDR3nt: TGTGCCAGCAGCCAAGAAATACAGGGATACACAGATACGCAGTATTTT
j_gene: TRBJ2-3
v_gene: TRBV3-1/TRBV3-2
d_gene: NA
abundance: NA

CDR3aa: CASSWDRKNYGYTF
CDR3nt: TGTGCCAGCAGTTGGGACAGAAAGAACTATGGCTACACCTTC
j_gene: TRBJ1-2
v_gene: TRBV6-5
d_gene: TRBD1
abundance: NA

CDR3aa: CASSLLGRDSHSGNTIYF
CDR3nt: TGCGCCAGCAGCTTGTTGGGCCGGGACAGCCACTCTGGAAACACCATATATTTT
j_gene: TRBJ1-3
v_gene: TRBV5-1
d_gene: TRBD1
abundance: NA

CDR3aa: CASSLGDWAKNIQYF
CDR3nt: TGTGCCAGCAGCCTGGGGGACTGGGCCAAAAACATTCAGTACTTC
j_gene: TRBJ2-4
v_gene: TRBV3-1/TRBV3-2
d_gene: NA
abundance: NA

CDR3aa: CASSQDPVVSSYNSPLHF
CDR3nt: TGTGCCAGCAGCCAAGATCCTGTGGTGAGCTCCTATAATTCACCCCTCCACTTT
j_gene: TRBJ1-6
v_gene: TRBV4-2
d_gene: NA
abundance: NA

CDR3aa: CASSYTGEQYF
CDR3nt: TGTGCCAGCAGTTACACGGGGGAGCAGTACTTC
j_gene: TRBJ2-7
v_gene: TRBV6-5
d_gene: NA
abundance: NA

CDR3aa: CASSRGTGFPFSEQYF
CDR3nt: TGTGCCAGCAGTCGAGGGACAGGGTTCCCCTTCTCCGAGCAGTACTTC
j_gene: TRBJ2-7
v_gene: TRBV27
d_gene: TRBD1
abundance: NA

CDR3aa: CASGSQEETQYF
CDR3nt: TGTGCTAGTGGTTCCCAAGAGGAGACCCAGTACTTC
j_gene: TRBJ2-5
v_gene: TRBV12-5
d_gene: NA
abundance: NA

CDR3aa: CASSLVLQGPNEQYF
CDR3nt: TGTGCCAGCAGCTTGGTGTTGCAGGGCCCCAACGAGCAGTACTTC
j_gene: TRBJ2-7
v_gene: TRBV5-6
d_gene: NA
abundance: NA

CDR3aa: CASSNLDRDGYTF
CDR3nt: TGTGCCAGCAGCAACCTGGACAGGGATGGCTACACCTTC
j_gene: TRBJ1-2
v_gene: TRBV21-1
d_gene: NA
abundance: NA

CDR3aa: CSAPTGNEQYF
CDR3nt: TGCAGTGCACCGACAGGGAACGAGCAGTACTTC
j_gene: TRBJ2-7
v_gene: TRBV20-1
d_gene: TRBD1
abundance: NA

CDR3aa: CASSPPSDRGISMRGEAFF
CDR3nt: TGTGCCAGCTCACCACCCTCGGACAGGGGGATTTCGATGAGGGGTGAAGCTTTCTTT
j_gene: TRBJ1-1
v_gene: TRBV18
d_gene: TRBD1
abundance: NA

CDR3aa: CAIALEVNTGELFF
CDR3nt: TGTGCCATTGCCCTAGAAGTAAACACCGGGGAGCTGTTTTTT
j_gene: TRBJ2-2
v_gene: TRBV10-3
d_gene: NA
abundance: many

CDR3aa: CASSKALGQGPGYTF
CDR3nt: TGTGCCAGCAGCAAAGCCCTGGGACAGGGGCCCGGCTACACCTTC
j_gene: TRBJ1-2
v_gene: TRBV21-1
d_gene: NA
abundance: NA

CDR3aa: CSARGGVGYTF
CDR3nt: TGCAGTGCTAGGGGGGGAGTCGGCTACACCTTC
j_gene: TRBJ1-2
v_gene: TRBV20-1
d_gene: NA
abundance: NA

CDR3aa: CASSLRDNPYEQYF
CDR3nt: TGTGCCAGCAGCCTCCGGGACAACCCCTACGAGCAGTACTTC
j_gene: TRBJ2-7
v_gene: TRBV14
d_gene: NA
abundance: NA

CDR3aa: CASSGGGTLRGEQFF
CDR3nt: TGTGCCAGCAGTGGGGGGGGGACCCTGAGGGGTGAGCAGTTCTTC
j_gene: TRBJ2-1
v_gene: TRBV5-4
d_gene: TRBD2
abundance: NA

CDR3aa: CASSPGTGGPGEQYF
CDR3nt: TGTGCCAGCAGTCCCGGGACAGGGGGCCCGGGAGAGCAGTACTTC
j_gene: TRBJ2-7
v_gene: TRBV27
d_gene: TRBD1
abundance: NA

CDR3aa: CSARTGQGYTF
CDR3nt: TGCAGTGCTCGGACAGGGCAAGGCTACACCTTC
j_gene: TRBJ1-2
v_gene: TRBV20-1
d_gene: TRBD1
abundance: NA

CDR3aa: CASSAPLGVAGGPGATQYF
CDR3nt: TGTGCCAGCAGCGCACCTCTCGGGGTGGCGGGGGGGCCGGGGGCTACGCAGTATTTT
j_gene: TRBJ2-3
v_gene: TRBV4-2
d_gene: TRBD2
abundance: NA

CDR3aa: CAISDNRKEGGVEQYF
CDR3nt: TGTGCCATCAGTGACAACCGCAAAGAAGGGGGGGTTGAGCAGTACTTC
j_gene: TRBJ2-7
v_gene: TRBV10-3
d_gene: NA
abundance: once

CDR3aa: CASSLPGSYNQPQHF
CDR3nt: TGTGCCAGCAGTTTACCGGGGTCCTACAATCAGCCCCAGCATTTT
j_gene: TRBJ1-5
v_gene: TRBV28
d_gene: NA
abundance: NA

CDR3aa: CASSLVGTEGREQYF
CDR3nt: TGCGCCAGCAGCTTGGTAGGGACGGAGGGAAGGGAGCAGTACTTC
j_gene: TRBJ2-7
v_gene: TRBV5-1
d_gene: NA
abundance: NA

CDR3aa: CASSQGQGFLGPNYGYTF
CDR3nt: TGTGCCAGCAGCCAGGGACAGGGGTTCTTAGGACCTAACTATGGCTACACCTTC
j_gene: TRBJ1-2
v_gene: TRBV3-1/TRBV3-2
d_gene: TRBD1
abundance: NA

CDR3aa: CASSHWTAGNTIYF
CDR3nt: TGTGCCAGCAGCCATTGGACAGCTGGAAACACCATATATTTT
j_gene: TRBJ1-3
v_gene: TRBV14
d_gene: NA
abundance: few

CDR3aa: CASSQEDSSARQFF
CDR3nt: TGCGCCAGCAGCCAAGAGGACAGCTCCGCTCGGCAGTTCTTC
j_gene: TRBJ2-1
v_gene: TRBV4-1
d_gene: NA
abundance: NA

CDR3aa: CASSILGEGSFSPLHF
CDR3nt: TGTGCCAGTAGTATACTGGGCGAGGGTTCATTCTCACCCCTCCACTTT
j_gene: TRBJ1-6
v_gene: TRBV19
d_gene: NA
abundance: NA

CDR3aa: CASGSQLAGAYEQYF
CDR3nt: TGTGCTAGTGGTTCCCAACTAGCGGGGGCCTACGAGCAGTACTTC
j_gene: TRBJ2-7
v_gene: TRBV12-5
d_gene: TRBD2
abundance: NA

CDR3aa: CASSLKQGPTGEKLFF
CDR3nt: TGTGCCAGCAGCCTAAAACAGGGACCCACGGGTGAAAAACTGTTTTTT
j_gene: TRBJ1-4
v_gene: TRBV5-4
d_gene: NA
abundance: NA

CDR3aa: CASMEDGRRTEAFF
CDR3nt: TGTGCCAGCATGGAGGACGGAAGGAGGACTGAAGCTTTCTTT
j_gene: TRBJ1-1
v_gene: TRBV6-5
d_gene: NA
abundance: once

CDR3aa: CASSQEPGYGYTF
CDR3nt: TGCGCCAGCAGCCAAGAGCCAGGGTATGGCTACACCTTC
j_gene: TRBJ1-2
v_gene: TRBV4-1
d_gene: NA
abundance: once

CDR3aa: CASSFGTGFNSPLHF
CDR3nt: TGTGCCAGCAGTTTTGGGACAGGGTTTAATTCACCCCTCCACTTT
j_gene: TRBJ1-6
v_gene: TRBV28
d_gene: TRBD1
abundance: NA

CDR3aa: CAIKNRDRRSTDTQYF
CDR3nt: TGTGCCATCAAAAACCGGGACAGGAGGAGCACAGATACGCAGTATTTT
j_gene: TRBJ2-3
v_gene: TRBV7-8
d_gene: TRBD1
abundance: NA

CDR3aa: CASSMTSGGNKNIQYF
CDR3nt: TGTGCCAGCAGCATGACTAGCGGGGGGAACAAAAACATTCAGTACTTC
j_gene: TRBJ2-4
v_gene: TRBV2
d_gene: TRBD2
abundance: NA

CDR3aa: CASSLSEAYQPQHF
CDR3nt: TGTGCCAGCAGTTTATCCGAGGCCTATCAGCCCCAGCATTTT
j_gene: TRBJ1-5
v_gene: TRBV28
d_gene: NA
abundance: NA

CDR3aa: CASSVTGSLGEQYF
CDR3nt: TGTGCCAGCAGCGTCACAGGGTCGCTTGGCGAGCAGTACTTC
j_gene: TRBJ2-7
v_gene: TRBV7-2
d_gene: NA
abundance: NA

CDR3aa: CASSGATYYNEQFF
CDR3nt: TGTGCCAGTAGTGGAGCTACCTACTACAATGAGCAGTTCTTC
j_gene: TRBJ2-1
v_gene: TRBV19
d_gene: NA
abundance: NA

CDR3aa: CASSRDRSLVF
CDR3nt: TGTGCCAGCAGCCGGGACAGGTCACTGGTCTTC
j_gene: TRBJ2-1
v_gene: TRBV3-1/TRBV3-2
d_gene: TRBD1
abundance: NA

CDR3aa: CASRQGAGELFF
CDR3nt: TGTGCCAGCAGACAGGGGGCCGGGGAGCTGTTTTTT
j_gene: TRBJ2-2
v_gene: TRBV6-5
d_gene: TRBD1
abundance: NA

CDR3aa: CATSSRNSYEQYF
CDR3nt: TGTGCCACCAGCTCTAGAAACTCCTACGAGCAGTACTTC
j_gene: TRBJ2-7
v_gene: TRBV15
d_gene: NA
abundance: many

CDR3aa: CASSLGHRMNSPLHF
CDR3nt: TGTGCCAGCAGCCTCGGACACCGGATGAATTCACCCCTCCACTTT
j_gene: TRBJ1-6
v_gene: TRBV7-6
d_gene: NA
abundance: NA

CDR3aa: CASRTLGGAGANVLTF
CDR3nt: TGTGCCAGCAGGACCCTGGGGGGAGCTGGGGCCAACGTCCTGACTTTC
j_gene: TRBJ2-6
v_gene: TRBV27
d_gene: NA
abundance: few

CDR3aa: CATSRGALAGGPKTQYF
CDR3nt: TGTGCCACCAGCAGAGGTGCGCTAGCGGGGGGGCCGAAGACCCAGTACTTC
j_gene: TRBJ2-5
v_gene: TRBV15
d_gene: TRBD2
abundance: NA

CDR3aa: CASSQDRTHNEQFF
CDR3nt: TGTGCCAGCAGCCAAGACCGGACTCACAATGAGCAGTTCTTC
j_gene: TRBJ2-1
v_gene: TRBV3-1/TRBV3-2
d_gene: NA
abundance: NA